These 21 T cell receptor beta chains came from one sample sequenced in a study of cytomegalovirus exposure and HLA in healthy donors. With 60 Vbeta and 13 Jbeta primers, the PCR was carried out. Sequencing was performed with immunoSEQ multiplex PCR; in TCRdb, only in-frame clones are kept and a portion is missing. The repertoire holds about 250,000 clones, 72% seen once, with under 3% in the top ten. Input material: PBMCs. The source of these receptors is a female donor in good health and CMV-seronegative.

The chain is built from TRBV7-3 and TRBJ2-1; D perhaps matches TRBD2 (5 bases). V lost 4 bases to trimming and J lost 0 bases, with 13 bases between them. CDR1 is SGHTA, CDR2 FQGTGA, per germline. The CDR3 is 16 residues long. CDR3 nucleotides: TGTGCCAGCAGCTCCCCCAGCGGAAGCTCCTACAATGAGCAGTTCTTC. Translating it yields CASSSPSGSSYNEQFF.

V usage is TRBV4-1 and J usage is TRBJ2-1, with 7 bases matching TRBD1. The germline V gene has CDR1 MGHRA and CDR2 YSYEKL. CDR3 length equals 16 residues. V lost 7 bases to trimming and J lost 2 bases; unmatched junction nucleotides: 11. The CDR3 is CASTSTGTEAYNEQFF. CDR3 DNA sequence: TGCGCCAGCACCTCCACCGGGACAGAAGCCTACAATGAGCAGTTCTTC.

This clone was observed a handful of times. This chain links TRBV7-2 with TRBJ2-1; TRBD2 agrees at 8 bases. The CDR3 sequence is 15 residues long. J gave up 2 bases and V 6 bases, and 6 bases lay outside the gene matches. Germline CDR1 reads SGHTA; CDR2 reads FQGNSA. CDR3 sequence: CASRSAGAPYNEQFF. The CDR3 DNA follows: TGTGCCAGCAGGTCAGCGGGAGCGCCCTACAATGAGCAGTTCTTC.

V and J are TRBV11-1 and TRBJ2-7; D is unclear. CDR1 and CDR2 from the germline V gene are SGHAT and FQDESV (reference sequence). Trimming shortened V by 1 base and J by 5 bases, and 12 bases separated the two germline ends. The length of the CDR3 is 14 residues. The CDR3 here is CASSLGLPEHEQYF. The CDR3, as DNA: TGTGCCAGCAGCTTAGGCCTACCCGAGCACGAGCAGTACTTC.

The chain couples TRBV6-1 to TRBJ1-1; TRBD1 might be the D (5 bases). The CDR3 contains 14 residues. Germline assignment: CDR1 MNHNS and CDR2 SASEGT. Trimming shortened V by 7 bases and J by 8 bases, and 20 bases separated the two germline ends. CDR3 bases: TGTGCCAGCACCCTAATACCCGCAGGGAAAGAAGCTTTCTTT. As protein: CASTLIPAGKEAFF.

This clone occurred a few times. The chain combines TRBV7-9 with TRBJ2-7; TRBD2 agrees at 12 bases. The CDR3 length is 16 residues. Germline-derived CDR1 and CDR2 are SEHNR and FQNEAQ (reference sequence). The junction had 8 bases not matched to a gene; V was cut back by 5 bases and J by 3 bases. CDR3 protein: CASSAATSGGIYEQYF. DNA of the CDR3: TGTGCCAGCAGCGCCGCCACTAGCGGGGGGATCTACGAGCAGTACTTC.

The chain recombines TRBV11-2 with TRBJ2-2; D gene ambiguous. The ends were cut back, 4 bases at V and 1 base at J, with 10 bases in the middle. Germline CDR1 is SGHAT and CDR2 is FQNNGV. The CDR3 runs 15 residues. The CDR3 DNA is TGTGCCAGCAGCTGGTCCCTATTGAACACCGGGGAGCTGTTTTTT. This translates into CASSWSLLNTGELFF.

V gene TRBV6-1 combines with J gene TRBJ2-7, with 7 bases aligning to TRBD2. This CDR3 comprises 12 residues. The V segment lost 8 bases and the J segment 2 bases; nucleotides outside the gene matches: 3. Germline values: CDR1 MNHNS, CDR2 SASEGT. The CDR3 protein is CASQRGPYEQYF. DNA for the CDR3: TGTGCCAGCCAGCGGGGACCCTACGAGCAGTACTTC.

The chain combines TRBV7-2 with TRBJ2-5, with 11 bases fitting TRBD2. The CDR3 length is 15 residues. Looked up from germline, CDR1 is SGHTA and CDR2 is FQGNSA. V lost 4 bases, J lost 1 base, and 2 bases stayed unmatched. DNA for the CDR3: TGTGCCAGCAGCTCGGGACTAGCGGTCCAAGAGACCCAGTACTTC. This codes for CASSSGLAVQETQYF.

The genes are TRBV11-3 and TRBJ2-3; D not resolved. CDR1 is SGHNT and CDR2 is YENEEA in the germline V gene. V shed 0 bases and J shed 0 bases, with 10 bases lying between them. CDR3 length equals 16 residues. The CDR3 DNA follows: TGTGCCAGCAGCTTAGAGGCAGGAAGGAGCACAGATACGCAGTATTTT. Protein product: CASSLEAGRSTDTQYF.

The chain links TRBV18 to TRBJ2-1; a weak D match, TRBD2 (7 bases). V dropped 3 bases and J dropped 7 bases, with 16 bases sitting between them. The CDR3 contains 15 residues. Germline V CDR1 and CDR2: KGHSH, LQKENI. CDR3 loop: CASSPRGGLMNEQFF. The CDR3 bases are TGTGCCAGCTCACCTAGGGGGGGGTTGATGAATGAGCAGTTCTTC.

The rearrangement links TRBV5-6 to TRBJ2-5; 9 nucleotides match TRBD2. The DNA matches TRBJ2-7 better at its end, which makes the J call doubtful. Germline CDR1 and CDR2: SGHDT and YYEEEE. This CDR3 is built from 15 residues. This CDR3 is CASSLVWREGHEQYF. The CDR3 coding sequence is TGTGCCAGCAGCTTGGTCTGGCGGGAGGGCCACGAGCAGTACTTC.

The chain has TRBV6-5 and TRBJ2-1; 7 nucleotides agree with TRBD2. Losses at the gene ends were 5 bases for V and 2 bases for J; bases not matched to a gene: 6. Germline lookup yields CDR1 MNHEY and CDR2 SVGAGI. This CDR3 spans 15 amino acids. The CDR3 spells CASSLGGSPYNEQFF. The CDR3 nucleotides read TGTGCCAGCAGTCTCGGCGGGAGTCCCTACAATGAGCAGTTCTTC.

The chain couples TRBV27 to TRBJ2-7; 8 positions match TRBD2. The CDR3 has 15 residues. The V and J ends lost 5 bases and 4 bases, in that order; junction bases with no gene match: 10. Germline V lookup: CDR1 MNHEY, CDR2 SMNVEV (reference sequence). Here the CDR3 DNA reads TGTGCCAGCAGTAAAAGCGGGGGAGGAGGGTACGAGCAGTACTTC. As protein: CASSKSGGGGYEQYF.

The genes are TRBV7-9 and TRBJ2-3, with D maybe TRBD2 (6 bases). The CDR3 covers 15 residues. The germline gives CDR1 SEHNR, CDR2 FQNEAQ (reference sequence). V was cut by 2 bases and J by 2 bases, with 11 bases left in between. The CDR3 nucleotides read TGTGCCAGCAGCTTACAGGCGGGAATCACAGATACGCAGTATTTT. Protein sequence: CASSLQAGITDTQYF.

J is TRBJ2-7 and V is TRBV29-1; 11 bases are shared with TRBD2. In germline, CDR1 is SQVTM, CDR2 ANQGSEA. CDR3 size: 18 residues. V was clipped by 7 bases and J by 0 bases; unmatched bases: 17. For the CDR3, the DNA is TGCAGCGGGTTCTCCGGGACTAGCGGAAAAGGGAACTCCTACGAGCAGTACTTC. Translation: CSGFSGTSGKGNSYEQYF.

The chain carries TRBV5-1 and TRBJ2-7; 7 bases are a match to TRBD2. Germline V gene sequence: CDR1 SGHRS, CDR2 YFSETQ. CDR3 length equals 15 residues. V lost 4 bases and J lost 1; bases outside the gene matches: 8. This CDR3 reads CASSRDGGGSYEQYF. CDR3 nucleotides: TGCGCCAGCAGCCGGGACGGCGGGGGATCCTACGAGCAGTACTTC. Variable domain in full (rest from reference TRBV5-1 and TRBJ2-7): KAGVTQTPRYLIKTRGQQVTLSCSPISGHRSVSWYQQTPGQGLQFLFEYFSETQRNKGNFPGRFSGRQFSNSRSEMNVSTLELGDSALYLCASSRDGGGSYEQYFGPGTRLTVT.

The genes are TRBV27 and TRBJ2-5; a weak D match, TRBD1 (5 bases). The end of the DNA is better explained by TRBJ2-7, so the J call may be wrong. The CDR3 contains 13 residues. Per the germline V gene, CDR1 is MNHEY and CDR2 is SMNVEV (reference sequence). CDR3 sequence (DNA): TGTGCCAGCAGTTTAGACAGCTCCTACGAGCAGTACTTC. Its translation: CASSLDSSYEQYF.

In nucleotides, the CDR3 is TGTGCCAGCAGTTACTTTTCGGGGTCGGCCGGGGAGCTGTTTTTT. Its protein is CASSYFSGSAGELFF. The rearrangement links TRBV6-5 to TRBJ2-2, with D possibly being TRBD2 (5 bases). Trimming left V 1 base short and J 6 bases short, with 12 bases between. CDR1 MNHEY and CDR2 SVGAGI come from the germline V gene. The CDR3 runs to 15 residues.

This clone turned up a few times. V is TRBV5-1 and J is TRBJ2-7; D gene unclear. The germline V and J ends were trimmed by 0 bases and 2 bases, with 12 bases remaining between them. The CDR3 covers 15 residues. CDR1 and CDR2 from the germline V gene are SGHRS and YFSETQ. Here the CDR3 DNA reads TGCGCCAGCAGCTTGGGCGGCAAGACCGCCTACGAGCAGTACTTC. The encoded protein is CASSLGGKTAYEQYF.

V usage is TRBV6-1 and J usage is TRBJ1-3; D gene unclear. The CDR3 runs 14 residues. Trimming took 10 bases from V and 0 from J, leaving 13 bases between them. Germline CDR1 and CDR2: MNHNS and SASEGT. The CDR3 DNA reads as TGTGCCACCTTCGACAAGAGCTCTGGAAACACCATATATTTT. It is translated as CATFDKSSGNTIYF.